This is a list of T cell receptor beta chains from one sample in a study of T-cell memory formation after mild COVID-19. TCRdb re-called the 5' RACE reads through MiXCR, storing one row per CDR3 protein. Altogether about 400,000 distinct CDR3 sequences are present, about 24% being singletons, with the ten largest covering about 10%. The sample comprised PBMCs or a T cell subset sorted from them (not recorded which). All receptors come from an adult woman who had mild COVID-19 (a few samples of this study predate the infection). Cell type and time point are not known. CDR3s include the opening cysteine and the closing phenylalanine or tryptophan. The order of the fields is CDR3 DNA, CDR3 protein, V gene, J gene, clone size, D gene. The D gene is left open where the match is weak. The size field is filled for only some rows; it gives once, few, many or a size class.

DNA: TGCAGTGCTAGAAGTCATCGGACCTACGAGCAGTACTTC
CDR3: CSARSHRTYEQYF
V: TRBV20-1
J: TRBJ2-7
size: few
D: -

DNA: TGTGCCAGCAGCTCTCGGAGACTATCCAGCTACGAGCAGTACTTC
CDR3: CASSSRRLSSYEQYF
V: TRBV7-8
J: TRBJ2-7
size: -
D: -

DNA: TGTGCCAGCAGCTTAGCTGACAGGGGAAAAACTGAAGCTTTCTTT
CDR3: CASSLADRGKTEAFF
V: TRBV7-2
J: TRBJ1-1
size: few
D: TRBD1

DNA: TGTGCCAGTGGGGATGGCTACACCTTC
CDR3: CASGDGYTF
V: TRBV30
J: TRBJ1-2
size: -
D: -

DNA: TGTGCCAGCAGCTTAGGTCGGACAGGCTATGGCTACACCTTC
CDR3: CASSLGRTGYGYTF
V: TRBV7-9
J: TRBJ1-2
size: -
D: TRBD1

DNA: TGTGCCTGGAGTGGGGACAGGAGCAACACTGAAGCTTTCTTT
CDR3: CAWSGDRSNTEAFF
V: TRBV30
J: TRBJ1-1
size: -
D: TRBD1

DNA: TGTGCCAGCAGCAAAATGACAGGGGGCACGAGCACCGGGGAGCTGTTTTTT
CDR3: CASSKMTGGTSTGELFF
V: TRBV7-6
J: TRBJ2-2
size: -
D: TRBD1

DNA: TGTGCCAGCAGTTTATCGGGCATACAGGCGGTGAGCTACACCTTC
CDR3: CASSLSGIQAVSYTF
V: TRBV12-3/TRBV12-4
J: TRBJ1-2
size: -
D: -

DNA: TGTGCCAGCAGTTACTCGGCCGAAGCCCAGCATTTT
CDR3: CASSYSAEAQHF
V: TRBV6-2/TRBV6-3
J: TRBJ1-5
size: -
D: -

DNA: TGTGCCAGCAGTGAAGGGACAGGGACCTACACCTTC
CDR3: CASSEGTGTYTF
V: TRBV6-1
J: TRBJ1-2
size: -
D: TRBD1

DNA: TGCAGTGCTAGAGGCCCCCGGCGGGCTCCGACGCAGGAGAATCAGCCCCAGCATTTT
CDR3: CSARGPRRAPTQENQPQHF
V: TRBV20-1
J: TRBJ1-5
size: few
D: -

DNA: TGTGCCAGCAGCTTGGGCGGGGGTGAATACGAGCAGTACTTC
CDR3: CASSLGGGEYEQYF
V: TRBV7-9
J: TRBJ2-7
size: -
D: TRBD2

DNA: TGCAGTGCTAGATCGGGACAGGGGTTGCAGCCCCAGCATTTT
CDR3: CSARSGQGLQPQHF
V: TRBV20-1
J: TRBJ1-5
size: -
D: TRBD1

DNA: TGTGCCAGCAGCTTACGGGGGACAGGGAGAGGGACTAGCTATGGCTACACCTTC
CDR3: CASSLRGTGRGTSYGYTF
V: TRBV7-8
J: TRBJ1-2
size: -
D: TRBD1

DNA: TGTGCCACCAGCAGGGGACACATCAACACCGGGGAGCTGTTTTTT
CDR3: CATSRGHINTGELFF
V: TRBV15
J: TRBJ2-2
size: -
D: -

DNA: TGTGCCAGCAGTGAAGGAAGTGACTCATACAATGAGCAGTTCTTC
CDR3: CASSEGSDSYNEQFF
V: TRBV2
J: TRBJ2-1
size: -
D: -

DNA: TGTGCCACGAGGCAGGGGGCTCAAGAGACCCAGTACTTC
CDR3: CATRQGAQETQYF
V: TRBV12-3/TRBV12-4
J: TRBJ2-5
size: -
D: TRBD1

DNA: TGTGCCAGCAGTCCTCGAAACACCGGGGAGCTGTTTTTT
CDR3: CASSPRNTGELFF
V: TRBV18
J: TRBJ2-2
size: many
D: -

DNA: TGTGCCAGCAGGTCCGCCGGGACAGGGATCCACGAGCAGTACTTC
CDR3: CASRSAGTGIHEQYF
V: TRBV12-3/TRBV12-4
J: TRBJ2-7
size: -
D: TRBD1

DNA: TGTGCCAGTAGCCGACAGTCGAGTTATCAGCCCCAGCATTTT
CDR3: CASSRQSSYQPQHF
V: TRBV5-6
J: TRBJ1-5
size: many
D: -

DNA: TGTGCCAGTAGTATAACAGGAGCGGGGGGCTCGGGCAAAAACATTCAGTACTTC
CDR3: CASSITGAGGSGKNIQYF
V: TRBV19
J: TRBJ2-4
size: few
D: TRBD2

DNA: TGTGCCACCAGCGAAGCAGATACGCAGTATTTT
CDR3: CATSEADTQYF
V: TRBV15
J: TRBJ2-3
size: -
D: -